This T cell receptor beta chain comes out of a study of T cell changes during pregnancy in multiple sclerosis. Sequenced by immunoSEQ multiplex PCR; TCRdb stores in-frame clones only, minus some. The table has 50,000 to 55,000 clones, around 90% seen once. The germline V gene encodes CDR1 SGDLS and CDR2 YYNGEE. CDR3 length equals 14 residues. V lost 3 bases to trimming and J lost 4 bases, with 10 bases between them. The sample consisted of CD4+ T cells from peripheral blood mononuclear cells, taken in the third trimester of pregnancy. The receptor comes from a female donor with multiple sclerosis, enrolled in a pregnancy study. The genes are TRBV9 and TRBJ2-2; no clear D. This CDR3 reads CASSAKLITGELFF. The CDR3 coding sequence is TGTGCCAGCAGCGCCAAGCTAATCACCGGGGAGCTGTTTTTT.